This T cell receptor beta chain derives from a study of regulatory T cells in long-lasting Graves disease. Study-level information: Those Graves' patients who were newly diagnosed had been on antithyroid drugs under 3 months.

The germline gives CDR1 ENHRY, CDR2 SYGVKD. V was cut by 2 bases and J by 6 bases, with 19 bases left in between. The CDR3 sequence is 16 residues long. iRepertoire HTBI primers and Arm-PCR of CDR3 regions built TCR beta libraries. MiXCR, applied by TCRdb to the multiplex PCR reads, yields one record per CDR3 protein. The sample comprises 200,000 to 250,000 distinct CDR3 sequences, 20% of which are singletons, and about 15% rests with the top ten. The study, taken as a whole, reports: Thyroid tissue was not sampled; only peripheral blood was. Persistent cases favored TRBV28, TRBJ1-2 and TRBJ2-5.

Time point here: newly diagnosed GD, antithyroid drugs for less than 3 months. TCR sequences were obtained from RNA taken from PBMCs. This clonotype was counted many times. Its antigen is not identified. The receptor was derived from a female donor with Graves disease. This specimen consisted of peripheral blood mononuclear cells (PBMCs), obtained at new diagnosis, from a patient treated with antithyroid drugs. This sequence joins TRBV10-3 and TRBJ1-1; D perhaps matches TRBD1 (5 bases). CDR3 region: CAISEGAAGMFAEAFF. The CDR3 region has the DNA TGTGCCATCAGTGAGGGGGCGGCAGGGATGTTCGCTGAAGCTTTCTTT.